The TCR beta chain described here comes from a study of cytomegalovirus exposure and HLA in healthy donors. Study at large: The same platform as the roughly 670 first-cohort repertoires was used for the 100 to 150 validation repertoires, a later analysis reported.

This CDR3 spans 21 amino acids. Germline assignment: CDR1 SGHRS and CDR2 YFSETQ. With 2 bases removed from V and 6 bases from J, the gap between germline ends came to 35 bases. This clone was found once. Its antigen remains unknown. Study-level points and caveats: Reports described diagnosis of cytomegalovirus status by the classifier as highly specific and sensitive. Most TCR sequences showed up rarely, but some public TCRs showed up in many donors. Subsequent analysis revealed that first-cohort TCR clusters tended to co-occur in the 95 to 150 validation repertoires.

Libraries were prepared by immunoSEQ multiplex PCR; TCRdb keeps only in-frame clonotypes and omits some of them. Counted here are 120,000 or so clones, approximately 88% occurring once; the ten biggest clones make up approximately 2%. This TCR came from a man between 18 and 35 years old in good health and CMV-seronegative. The sequenced sample was PBMCs. The V call is TRBV5-1, the J call TRBJ1-1; D is ambiguous. The CDR3 here is CASSLYSLEIFKSPTEAEAFF. The CDR3 nucleotides read TGCGCCAGCAGCTTATACTCTCTTGAAATTTTTAAGTCGCCCACTGAGGCTGAAGCTTTCTTT. Full variable domain (outside the CDR3, taken from reference TRBV5-1 and TRBJ1-1): KAGVTQTPRYLIKTRGQQVTLSCSPISGHRSVSWYQQTPGQGLQFLFEYFSETQRNKGNFPGRFSGRQFSNSRSEMNVSTLELGDSALYLCASSLYSLEIFKSPTEAEAFFGQGTRLTVV.